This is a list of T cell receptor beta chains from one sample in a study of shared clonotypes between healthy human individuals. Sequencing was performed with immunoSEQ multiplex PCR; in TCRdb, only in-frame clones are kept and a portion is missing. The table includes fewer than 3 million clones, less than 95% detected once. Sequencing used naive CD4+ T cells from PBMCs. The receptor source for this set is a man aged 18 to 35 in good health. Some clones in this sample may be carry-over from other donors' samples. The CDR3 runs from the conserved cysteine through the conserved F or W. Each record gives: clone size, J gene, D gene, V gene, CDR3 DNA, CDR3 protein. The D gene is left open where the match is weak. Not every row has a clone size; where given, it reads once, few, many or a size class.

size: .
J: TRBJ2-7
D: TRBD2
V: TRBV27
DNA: TGTGCCAGCAGTTTATCGACCGGGGCTAGCGGGAGTATCAGGTACGAGCAGTACTTC
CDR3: CASSLSTGASGSIRYEQYF

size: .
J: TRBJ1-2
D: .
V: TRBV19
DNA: TGTGCCAGTAGTATTTTAACAGGGAGGCTGGATGGCTACACCTTC
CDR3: CASSILTGRLDGYTF

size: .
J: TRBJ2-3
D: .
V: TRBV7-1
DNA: TGTGCCAGCAGCTTCGGAGATACGCAGTATTTT
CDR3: CASSFGDTQYF

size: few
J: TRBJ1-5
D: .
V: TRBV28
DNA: TGTGCCAGCAGGACACTCACTCAGCCCCAGCATTTT
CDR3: CASRTLTQPQHF

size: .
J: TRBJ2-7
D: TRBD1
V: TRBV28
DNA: TGTGCCAGCAGGGCGCAGGGGGTTCGGGAGCAGTACTTC
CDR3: CASRAQGVREQYF

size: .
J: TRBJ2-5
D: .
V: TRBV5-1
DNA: TGCGCCAGCAGCTTGGCGAGGGTACAGATCTTTCAAGAGACCCAGTACTTC
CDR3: CASSLARVQIFQETQYF

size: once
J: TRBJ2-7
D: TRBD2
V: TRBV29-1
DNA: TGCAGCGTGCTACTAGCGGGAATGATCTACGAGCAGTACTTC
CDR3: CSVLLAGMIYEQYF

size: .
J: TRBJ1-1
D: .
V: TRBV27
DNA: TGTGCCAGCAGTTCTAAGGGGGGACGGAATATGAACACTGAAGCTTTCTTT
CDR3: CASSSKGGRNMNTEAFF

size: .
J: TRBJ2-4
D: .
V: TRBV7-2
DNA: TGTGCCAGCAGCAGTCTCACGCTAGCCAAAAACATTCAGTACTTC
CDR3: CASSSLTLAKNIQYF

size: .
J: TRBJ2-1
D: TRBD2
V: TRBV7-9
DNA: TGTGCCAGCAGCTTACTAGCGGCAGACTACAATGAGCAGTTCTTC
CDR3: CASSLLAADYNEQFF

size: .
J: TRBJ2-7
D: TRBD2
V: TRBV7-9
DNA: TGTGCCAGCAGCTATCTGGGAGGGGCGGGCGAGCAGTACTTC
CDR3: CASSYLGGAGEQYF

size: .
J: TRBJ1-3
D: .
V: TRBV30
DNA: TGTGCCTGGAGTGGTGGAAACACCATATATTTT
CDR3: CAWSGGNTIYF

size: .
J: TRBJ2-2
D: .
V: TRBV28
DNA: TGTGCCAGCACTACACGCACCCCTAACACCGGGGAGCTGTTTTTT
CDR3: CASTTRTPNTGELFF

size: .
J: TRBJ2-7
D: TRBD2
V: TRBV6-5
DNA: TGTGCCACTCAAATACTAGCGGAGTCCTACGAGCAGTACTTC
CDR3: CATQILAESYEQYF

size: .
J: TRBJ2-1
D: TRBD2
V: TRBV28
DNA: TGTGCCAGCAGTTTAGAGACTAGCAGATACAATGAGCAGTTCTTC
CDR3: CASSLETSRYNEQFF

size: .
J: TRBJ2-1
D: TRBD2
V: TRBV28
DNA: TGTGCCAGCAGTTTAGCGGGAGGGAGGGTAAATGAGCAGTTCTTC
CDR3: CASSLAGGRVNEQFF

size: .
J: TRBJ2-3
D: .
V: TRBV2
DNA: TGTGCCAGCAGTGTTGGGTTAAGCACAGATACGCAGTATTTT
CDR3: CASSVGLSTDTQYF

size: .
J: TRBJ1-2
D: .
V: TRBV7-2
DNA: TGTGCCAGCAGCTTAAGAACAGGCTATGGCTACACCTTC
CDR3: CASSLRTGYGYTF

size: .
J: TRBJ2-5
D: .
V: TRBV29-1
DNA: TGCAGCGTTGATCGAGGGACCCCTGAGGCCCAGTACTTC
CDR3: CSVDRGTPEAQYF

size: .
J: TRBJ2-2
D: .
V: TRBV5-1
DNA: TGCGCCAGCAGCTTGTCAGGGCCCGGGGAGCTGTTTTTT
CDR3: CASSLSGPGELFF

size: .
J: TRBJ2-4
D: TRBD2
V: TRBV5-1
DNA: TGCGCCAGCAGCCCGGGGGGGCCGGGACAAAACATTCAGTACTTC
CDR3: CASSPGGPGQNIQYF

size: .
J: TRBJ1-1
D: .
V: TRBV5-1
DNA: TGCGCCAGCAGCTCCAACAGGGTTGGGAACACTGAAGCTTTCTTT
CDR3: CASSSNRVGNTEAFF

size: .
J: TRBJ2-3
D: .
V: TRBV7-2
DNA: TGTGCCAGCAGCCCCATTAACATGGATACGCAGTATTTT
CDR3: CASSPINMDTQYF

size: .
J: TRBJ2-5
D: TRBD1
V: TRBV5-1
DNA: TGCGCCAGCAGCTTTTCCGGGACAGGGGAAGAGACCCAGTACTTC
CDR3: CASSFSGTGEETQYF

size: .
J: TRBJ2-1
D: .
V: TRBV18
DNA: TGTGCCAGCTCACCTATAGCGGTGAATGAGCAGTTCTTC
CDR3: CASSPIAVNEQFF

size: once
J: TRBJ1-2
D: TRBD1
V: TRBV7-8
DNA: TGTGCCAGCAGCTTAGTAGGGGCAGGGGGGGCCTATGGCTACACCTTC
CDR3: CASSLVGAGGAYGYTF

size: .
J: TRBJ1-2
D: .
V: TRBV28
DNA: TGTGCCAGCAGTTTGAATTGGGCCAGTTCCTATGGCTACACCTTC
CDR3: CASSLNWASSYGYTF

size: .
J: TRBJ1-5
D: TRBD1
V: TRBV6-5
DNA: TGTGCCAGCAGTTTTAATCGACAGGGAAATCAGCCCCAGCATTTT
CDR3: CASSFNRQGNQPQHF

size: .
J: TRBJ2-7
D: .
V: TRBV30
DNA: TGTGCCTGGAGTTTCCGGACCCCCTACGAGCAGTACTTC
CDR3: CAWSFRTPYEQYF

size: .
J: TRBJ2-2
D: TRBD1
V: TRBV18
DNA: TGTGCCAGCTCACCGGGACAGCTCAACACCGGGGAGCTGTTTTTT
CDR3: CASSPGQLNTGELFF

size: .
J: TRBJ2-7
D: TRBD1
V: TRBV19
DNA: TGTGCCAGTAGTACCCAGGGGGCGGGGTACTACGAGCAGTACTTC
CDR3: CASSTQGAGYYEQYF

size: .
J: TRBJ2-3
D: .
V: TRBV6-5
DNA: TGTGCCAGCAGGCCGGGACTCTACACAGATACGCAGTACTTT
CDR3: CASRPGLYTDTQYF

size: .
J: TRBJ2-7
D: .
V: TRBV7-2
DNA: TGTGCCAGCAGCCTGGGGCGGGATTGGGGAGAGCAGTACTTC
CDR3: CASSLGRDWGEQYF

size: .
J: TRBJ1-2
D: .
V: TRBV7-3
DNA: TGTGCCAGCAGCTTAATTAGGACAAATCATGGCTACACCTTC
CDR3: CASSLIRTNHGYTF

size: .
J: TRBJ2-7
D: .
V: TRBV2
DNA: TGTGCCAGCAGTACGGCGCCGACAACCTACGAGCAGTACTTC
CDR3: CASSTAPTTYEQYF

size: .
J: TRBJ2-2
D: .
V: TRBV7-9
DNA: TGTGCCAGCAGCTGGAGCGAACCGAACACCGGGGAGCTGTTTTTT
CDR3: CASSWSEPNTGELFF

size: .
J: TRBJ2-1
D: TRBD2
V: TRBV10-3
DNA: TGTGCCATCAGTGAGTCATCCGGGACTAGCGGGCCTAGAGAGCAGTTCTTC
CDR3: CAISESSGTSGPREQFF

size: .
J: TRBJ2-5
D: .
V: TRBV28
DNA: TGTGCCAGCAGTCATCATAATAGGGAGACCCAGTACTTC
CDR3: CASSHHNRETQYF

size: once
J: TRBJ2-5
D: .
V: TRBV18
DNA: TGTGCCAGCTCACCAGGCAGAGAGACCCAGTACTTC
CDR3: CASSPGRETQYF

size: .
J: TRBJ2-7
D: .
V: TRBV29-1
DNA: TGCAGCGTTAATACGGACGTTTCCTACGAGCAGTACTTC
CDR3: CSVNTDVSYEQYF

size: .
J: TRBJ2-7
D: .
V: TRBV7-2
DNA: TGTGCCAGCAGCCGGAGCGGATTCTACGAGCAGTACTTC
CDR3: CASSRSGFYEQYF

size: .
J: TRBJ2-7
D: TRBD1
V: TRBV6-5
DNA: TGTGCCAGCAGTTACAGGGGGCGCGAGCAGTACTTC
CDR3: CASSYRGREQYF

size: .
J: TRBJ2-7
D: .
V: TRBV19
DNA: TGTGCCAGTAGTATACGGCAGTCCCCAGCGGAGTACTACGAGCAGTACTTC
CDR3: CASSIRQSPAEYYEQYF

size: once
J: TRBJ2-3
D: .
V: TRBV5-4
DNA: TGTGCCAGCACCTCTCAAAGCACAGATACGCAGTATTTT
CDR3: CASTSQSTDTQYF

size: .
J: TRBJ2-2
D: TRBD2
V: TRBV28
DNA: TGTGCCAGCAGTTCAAGCGGGAGAGGCACCGGGGAGCTGTTTTTT
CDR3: CASSSSGRGTGELFF

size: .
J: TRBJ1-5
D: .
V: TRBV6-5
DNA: TGTGCCAGCGGACAGTTGGGGGGCAATCAGCCCCAGCATTTT
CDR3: CASGQLGGNQPQHF

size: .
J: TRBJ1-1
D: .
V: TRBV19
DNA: TGTGCCAGTACCATTGGGTCTAGGGTCGGAGATGATGCTTTCTTT
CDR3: CASTIGSRVGDDAFF

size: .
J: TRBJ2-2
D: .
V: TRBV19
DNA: TGTGCCAGTAGTATAGAGCCTAGTATAGCCGGGGAGCTGTTTTTT
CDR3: CASSIEPSIAGELFF

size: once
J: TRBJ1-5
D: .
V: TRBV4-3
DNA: TGCGCCAGCAGCCAAGGGGCGACGGGATACAATCAGCCCCAGCATTTT
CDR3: CASSQGATGYNQPQHF